The next 14 T cell receptor beta chains were all read from a single sample in a study of blood T cells in healthy people across ages. Then a second PCR, running roughly 7 to 12 cycles, was carried out with a sample-barcoded 5' primer and a J-beta primer mix. Each CDR3 protein is one row after TCRdb ran MiXCR on the 5' RACE reads. The table lists about 780,000 distinct CDR3 sequences, 35% to 60% of them singletons. Sequenced input: blood. These receptors came from a man older than 75 in good health.

This chain connects TRBV11-2 to TRBJ2-5; 8 nucleotides agree with TRBD2. The V segment lost 2 bases and the J segment 11 bases; nucleotides outside the gene matches: 13. CDR1 is SGHAT, CDR2 FQNNGV, per germline. The CDR3 runs to 15 residues. CDR3 region: CASSLTGGPQGEQYF. CDR3 coding DNA: TGTGCCAGCAGCTTAACGGGAGGGCCACAAGGAGAGCAGTACTTC.

This chain connects TRBV25-1 to TRBJ2-5; D is perhaps TRBD1 (5 bases). V lost 3 bases and J lost 4, with 21 bases in between. This CDR3 has 17 residues. CDR1 is MGHDK and CDR2 is SYGVNS in the germline V gene. The CDR3 bases are TGTGCCAGCAGTGACAGGGTTGAAGCGAATTTGCGAGAGACCCAGTACTTC. Amino acids: CASSDRVEANLRETQYF.

This clonotype has at least ten counts. This chain connects TRBV5-6 to TRBJ2-7; D is perhaps TRBD2 (6 bases). V was clipped by 6 bases and J by 3 bases, with 13 bases between them. The CDR3 has 13 residues. Germline V gives CDR1 SGHDT, CDR2 YYEEEE. This chain's CDR3 is CASTVRGNYEQYF. CDR3 nucleotide sequence: TGTGCCAGCACCGTCCGCGGGAACTACGAGCAGTACTTC.

As DNA, the CDR3 is TGCGCCAGCAGCCAACCTACAGGGACGTGGAGGAATCAGCCCCAGCATTTT. Amino acids: CASSQPTGTWRNQPQHF. The chain carries TRBV4-3 and TRBJ1-5; tentative D call: TRBD1 (6 bases). The CDR3 runs to 17 residues. V lost 2 bases, J lost 4 bases, and 18 bases lay in between. Germline V lookup: CDR1 LGHNA, CDR2 YSLEER.

The J gene is TRBJ2-1, the V gene TRBV28, with 13 bases fitting TRBD2. The CDR3 has 18 residues. The germline V gene has CDR1 MDHEN and CDR2 SYDVKM. The V and J ends lost 7 bases and 0 bases, in that order; junction bases with no gene match: 9. The CDR3 region is CASTTLLAGGGSYNEQFF. Here the CDR3 DNA reads TGTGCCAGCACCACACTACTAGCGGGGGGGGGCTCCTACAATGAGCAGTTCTTC.

V gene TRBV12-3 or TRBV12-4 combines with J gene TRBJ2-5; 8 bases map to TRBD2. Matching the DNA end better, TRBJ2-7 makes the J call doubtful. The CDR3 runs to 13 residues. The CDR3 sequence is CASSREGVSEQYF. In DNA, the CDR3 is TGTGCCAGCAGTCGGGAGGGAGTAAGCGAGCAGTACTTC.

V and J are TRBV6-2 or TRBV6-3 and TRBJ2-1, with 9 bases that match TRBD2. V lost 7 bases, J lost 8 bases, and 6 bases stayed unmatched. Germline V gives CDR1 MNHEY, CDR2 SVGEGT. This CDR3 is built from 13 residues. CDR3 residues: CASIASGVDEQFF. For the CDR3, the DNA is TGTGCCAGCATAGCTAGCGGGGTCGATGAGCAGTTCTTC.

This rearrangement joins TRBV9 to TRBJ2-2, with 7 bases matching TRBD1. Trimming took 0 bases from V and 2 from J; bases not matched to a gene: 4. Germline CDR1 and CDR2: SGDLS and YYNGEE. The CDR3 length is 16 residues. The CDR3 DNA follows: TGTGCCAGCAGCGTAGCGTCAGGGGGTAACACCGGGGAGCTGTTTTTT. Protein: CASSVASGGNTGELFF.

This clonotype turned up a few times. V gene TRBV29-1 combines with J gene TRBJ2-7; 7 bases are a match to TRBD2. The CDR3 loop spans 12 amino acids. The V gene end was trimmed by 7 bases and the J gene end by 4 bases; junction bases not matched to a gene: 7. The germline V gene encodes CDR1 SQVTM and CDR2 ANQGSEA. CDR3: CSAAGGRYEQYF. The CDR3, as DNA: TGCAGCGCCGCCGGGGGGAGATACGAGCAGTACTTC.

This clonotype was counted between two and nine times. V and J are TRBV28 and TRBJ2-5, with no clear D. The CDR3 loop spans 13 amino acids. V was cut by 3 bases and J by 7 bases, with 12 bases left in between. Per germline, CDR1 MDHEN and CDR2 SYDVKM. This chain's CDR3 is CASSFQHSGTQYF. The CDR3 DNA is TGTGCCAGCAGTTTCCAACACTCGGGGACCCAGTACTTC. Together with reference TRBV28 and TRBJ2-5, the CDR3 gives the full variable domain: DVKVTQSSRYLVKRTGEKVFLECVQDMDHENMFWYRQDPGLGLRLIYFSYDVKMKEKGDIPEGYSVSREKKERFSLILESASTNQTSMYLCASSFQHSGTQYFGPGTRLLVL.

The chain couples TRBV12-3 or TRBV12-4 to TRBJ2-3; 8 nucleotides match TRBD2. CDR3 length: 16 residues. The V segment lost 5 bases and the J segment 7 bases; nucleotides outside the gene matches: 14. CDR3 in amino acids: CASSLTTGLGMYTQYF. The CDR3 region has the DNA TGTGCCAGCAGTCTCACAACGGGACTAGGGATGTATACGCAGTATTTT.

The J gene is TRBJ2-5, the V gene TRBV15; TRBD2 aligns across 7 bases. There are 17 residues in the CDR3. The germline V gene has CDR1 LNHNV and CDR2 YYDKDF (reference sequence). V was clipped by 1 base and J by 3 bases; unmatched bases: 11. The CDR3 nucleotides read TGTGCCACCAGCAGAGTCCGCGGGGGTGTTGTAAAAGAGACCCAGTACTTC. Its protein is CATSRVRGGVVKETQYF.

This clonotype was found a few times. The chain has TRBV12-3 or TRBV12-4 and TRBJ2-2, with D uncertain. CDR3 length: 15 residues. Trimming removed 3 bases at V and 3 bases at J, with 11 bases between. The CDR3 DNA sequence: TGTGCCAGCAGTTTTAGCCGTGCCTACACCGGGGAGCTGTTTTTT. As protein: CASSFSRAYTGELFF.

Only a few counts were recorded for this clonotype. V and J are TRBV20-1 and TRBJ2-1; D possibly corresponds to TRBD2 (6 bases). The CDR3 is 14 amino acids. Germline lookup yields CDR1 DFQATT and CDR2 SNEGSKA (reference sequence). The V end lost 3 bases, the J end lost 4 bases, and 13 bases lay between the germline ends. The chain's CDR3 is CSARKGGVYNEQFF. The CDR3 nucleotides are TGCAGTGCTAGGAAAGGCGGGGTTTACAATGAGCAGTTCTTC.